The 27 T cell receptor beta chains below come from one sample, sequenced in a study of T-cell memory formation after mild COVID-19. TCRdb ran MiXCR on the 5' RACE reads and lists one entry per CDR3 protein. The sample holds 75,000 to 95,000 distinct CDR3 sequences; about 15% are singletons and the top ten take approximately 40%. The material sequenced was PBMCs or a T cell subset sorted from them (not recorded which). The receptors come from a man between 18 and 35 years old who had mild COVID-19 (a few samples of this study predate the infection). Cell type and time point are not known.

The V call is TRBV13, the J call TRBJ2-1; unclear D gene. Germline V lookup: CDR1 PRHDT, CDR2 FYEKMQ (reference sequence). This CDR3 contains 13 residues. V lost 4 bases, J lost 2 bases, and 6 bases lay in between. As DNA, the CDR3 is TGTGCCAGCAGCTCACGTCCCTACAATGAGCAGTTCTTC. This sequence encodes CASSSRPYNEQFF.

The table lists this clonotype with many counts. The V and J genes are TRBV7-9 and TRBJ2-3; 9 nucleotides line up with TRBD1. Trimming took 5 bases from V and 3 from J; bases not matched to a gene: 6. CDR3 size: 15 residues. In germline, CDR1 is SEHNR, CDR2 FQNEAQ (reference sequence). In nucleotides, the CDR3 is TGTGCCAGCAGCCAACGGGACAGGGTGACAGATACGCAGTATTTT. Protein product: CASSQRDRVTDTQYF.

The V gene is TRBV7-9, the J gene TRBJ1-1; the D is unclear. Germline V lookup: CDR1 SEHNR, CDR2 FQNEAQ (reference sequence). Trimming took 1 base from V and 8 from J, leaving 14 bases between them. This CDR3 comprises 14 residues. CDR3 sequence (DNA): TGTGCCAGCAGCTTAGAAGGGATCGGTGGGGAAGCTTTCTTT. Amino acids: CASSLEGIGGEAFF.

The chain joins TRBV7-2 to TRBJ2-7, with a weak D call TRBD1 (5 bases). CDR1 is SGHTA, CDR2 FQGNSA, per germline. The CDR3 covers 14 residues. V shed 1 base and J shed 3 bases, with 10 bases lying between them. The CDR3 sequence: CASSLEDTNYEQYF. CDR3 nucleotide sequence: TGTGCCAGCAGCTTAGAGGACACAAACTACGAGCAGTACTTC.

CDR3 in amino acids: CSARPTGAAKNIQYF. The DNA of the CDR3 is TGCAGTGCTAGACCGACAGGGGCAGCCAAAAACATTCAGTACTTC. The rearrangement links TRBV20-1 to TRBJ2-4; 8 bases line up with TRBD1. Germline V gives CDR1 DFQATT, CDR2 SNEGSKA (reference sequence). The CDR3 is 15 amino acids. J was trimmed by 0 bases and V by 2 bases; bases with no gene match: 3.

This clonotype has a handful of counts. The chain links TRBV4-3 to TRBJ1-1, with TRBD1 matching over 9 bases. Germline V lookup: CDR1 LGHNA, CDR2 YSLEER. CDR3 size: 16 residues. The J segment lost 1 base and the V segment lost 0 bases, leaving 3 bases of the junction unmatched. The CDR3 sequence: CASSQDWDRANTEAFF. For the CDR3, the DNA is TGCGCCAGCAGCCAAGATTGGGACAGGGCGAACACTGAAGCTTTCTTT.

The chain has TRBV28 and TRBJ2-2; 7 positions agree with TRBD2. This CDR3 has 17 residues. Per the germline V gene, CDR1 is MDHEN and CDR2 is SYDVKM. V dropped 6 bases and J dropped 3; count of bases not matched to a gene: 13. CDR3 residues: CASSFPRAGVDTGELFF. The CDR3 DNA reads TGTGCCAGCAGCTTCCCGAGGGCGGGGGTCGACACCGGGGAGCTGTTTTTT.

By its share, this clonotype is medium-sized (0.01 to 0.1%). The J gene is TRBJ1-2, the V gene TRBV12-3 or TRBV12-4; no definite D call. The germline V and J ends were trimmed by 2 bases and 0 bases, with 10 bases remaining between them. The CDR3 consists of 15 residues. CDR3 DNA: TGTGCCAGCAGTTTAATCTCCCTAGCTAACTATGGCTACACCTTC. Translated: CASSLISLANYGYTF.

V usage is TRBV6-2 or TRBV6-3 and J usage is TRBJ2-3, with 7 bases aligning to TRBD1. The V gene's germline CDR1 is MNHEY and CDR2 SVGEGT. V shed 6 bases and J 3 bases; nucleotides not matched to a gene: 9. CDR3 length equals 15 residues. CDR3 sequence reads: CASSRQGVATDTQYF. The CDR3 coding sequence is TGTGCCAGCAGCCGTCAGGGGGTCGCTACAGATACGCAGTATTTT.

This clonotype was counted between two and nine times. The chain uses TRBV6-1 and TRBJ2-5; D uncertain. The ends were cut back, 6 bases at V and 1 base at J, with 12 bases in the middle. Germline lookup yields CDR1 MNHNS and CDR2 SASEGT. This CDR3 region has 14 residues. The chain's CDR3 is CASSEIGSQETQYF. CDR3 bases: TGTGCCAGCAGCGAAATTGGCAGCCAAGAGACCCAGTACTTC.

This chain links TRBV2 with TRBJ2-7, with TRBD1 identical over 10 bases. The CDR3 has 12 amino acids. After removal of 8 bases from V and 3 bases from J, the junction contained 1 base not matched to a gene. Germline V gives CDR1 SNHLY, CDR2 FYNNEI. CDR3 sequence: CASRDRGYEQYV. CDR3 nucleotides: TGTGCCAGCCGGGACAGGGGCTACGAGCAGTACGTC.

The J gene is TRBJ2-7, the V gene TRBV7-8; unclear D gene. CDR1 and CDR2 from the germline V gene are SGHVS and FQNEAQ. V gave up 5 bases and J gave up 2 bases, with 22 bases separating them. The CDR3 consists of 17 residues. CDR3 coding DNA: TGTGCCAGCAGCACGGACCGGATAGGACGGAGAACCTACGAGCAGTACTTC. Protein sequence: CASSTDRIGRRTYEQYF.

This chain links TRBV7-9 with TRBJ2-5; 10 bases match TRBD2. V dropped 2 bases and J dropped 5; count of bases not matched to a gene: 17. This CDR3 has 19 residues. Looked up from germline, CDR1 is SEHNR and CDR2 is FQNEAQ (reference sequence). CDR3 region: CASSLFGASGGITPETQYF. The CDR3 bases are TGTGCCAGCAGCTTATTCGGAGCTAGCGGGGGAATAACCCCCGAGACCCAGTACTTC. Full variable domain (rest looked up from reference TRBV7-9 and TRBJ2-5): DTGVSQNPRHKITKRGQNVTFRCDPISEHNRLYWYRQTLGQGPEFLTYFQNEAQLEKSRLLSDRFSAERPKGSFSTLEIQRTEQGDSAMYLCASSLFGASGGITPETQYFGPGTRLLVL.

This clonotype occurred a few times. The chain joins TRBV11-3 to TRBJ2-7, with 7 bases matching TRBD1. Per the germline V gene, CDR1 is SGHNT and CDR2 is YENEEA. The CDR3 totals 13 residues. V shed 5 bases, J shed 3 bases, and the junction held 4 bases outside the gene matches. The CDR3 loop reads CASSMRDSYEQYF. The CDR3 nucleotides are TGTGCCAGCAGCATGAGGGACAGCTACGAGCAGTACTTC.

This clonotype has only a few counts. V usage is TRBV2 and J usage is TRBJ2-5; weak D call: TRBD2 (7 bases). The germline V and J ends were trimmed by 5 bases and 5 bases, with 21 bases remaining between them. CDR1 and CDR2 from the germline V gene are SNHLY and FYNNEI. This CDR3 is built from 16 residues. The DNA of the CDR3 is TGTGCCAGCAGTAAAGTCGGAGGGGGGGCCGGGGAGACCCAGTACTTC. Encoded protein: CASSKVGGGAGETQYF.

The chain combines TRBV27 with TRBJ2-7, with TRBD1 as a possible D gene (5 bases). Trimming took off 6 bases at V and 2 bases at J, with 8 bases between the two ends. Germline V gene lookup returns CDR1 MNHEY and CDR2 SMNVEV (reference sequence). CDR3 length: 12 amino acids. In DNA form, the CDR3 reads TGTGCCAGCAGGGCAGGGCCCTACGAGCAGTACTTC. Its translation: CASRAGPYEQYF.

The sample holds a few counts of this clonotype. V is TRBV7-9 and J is TRBJ2-5; D may be TRBD1 (6 bases). V lost 1 base and J 1 base, leaving 10 bases between the germline ends. Germline assignment: CDR1 SEHNR and CDR2 FQNEAQ (reference sequence). The CDR3 totals 15 residues. The CDR3 nucleotides read TGTGCCAGCAGCTTAGTTCAGGGGCTCCAAGAGACCCAGTACTTC. It specifies CASSLVQGLQETQYF.

The sample holds a few counts of this clonotype. The CDR3 loop is CASSFGLSSYNEQFF. Here the CDR3 DNA reads TGTGCCAGCAGCTTCGGATTGAGCTCCTACAATGAGCAGTTCTTC. The chain links TRBV11-2 to TRBJ2-1; D not resolved. In germline, CDR1 is SGHAT, CDR2 FQNNGV. The CDR3 covers 15 residues. The ends were cut back, 3 bases at V and 0 bases at J, with 9 bases in the middle.

The chain joins TRBV7-9 to TRBJ2-2; TRBD2 matches 8 bases. The junction had 5 bases not matched to a gene; V was cut back by 8 bases and J by 6 bases. Germline V CDR1 and CDR2: SEHNR, FQNEAQ (reference sequence). CDR3 size: 13 residues. The CDR3 nucleotides are TGTGCCAGCTTGACTAGCGAAGCCGGGGAGCTGTTTTTT. It specifies CASLTSEAGELFF.

This clonotype was observed a handful of times. The chain links TRBV4-1 to TRBJ1-1; 9 bases are a match to TRBD1. V was clipped by 4 bases and J by 1 base; unmatched bases: 4. Looked up from germline, CDR1 is MGHRA and CDR2 is YSYEKL. The length of the CDR3 is 15 residues. The CDR3 here is CASSPGTGQNTEAFF. CDR3 coding DNA: TGCGCCAGCAGCCCCGGGACAGGGCAGAACACTGAAGCTTTCTTT.

This chain uses TRBV6-5 with TRBJ1-1; perhaps TRBD1 as D (5 bases). V lost 2 bases to trimming and J lost 7 bases, with 11 bases between them. The CDR3 consists of 13 residues. Germline V gene data show CDR1 as MNHEY and CDR2 as SVGAGI. CDR3 DNA sequence: TGTGCCAGCAGTTACGGACTGGGGGTTGAAGCTTTCTTT. Translating it yields CASSYGLGVEAFF.

This clonotype has only a few counts. The V call is TRBV12-3 or TRBV12-4, the J call TRBJ2-7, with D possibly being TRBD1 (5 bases). The CDR3 extends over 14 amino acids. V lost 1 base and J 3 bases, leaving 10 bases between the germline ends. In nucleotides, the CDR3 is TGTGCCAGCAGTTTAGGTGCAGGGTTCTACGAGCAGTACTTC. Its translation: CASSLGAGFYEQYF.

The chain recombines TRBV6-5 with TRBJ2-1; 7 nucleotides match TRBD2. The CDR3 runs to 14 residues. The germline CDR1 and CDR2 sequences are MNHEY and SVGAGI. Trimming removed 6 bases from V and 7 bases from J; junction bases left unmatched: 9. The CDR3 coding sequence is TGTGCCAGCAGCCCCCGGTTTAGCGGGAATGAGCAGTTCTTC. Translated: CASSPRFSGNEQFF.

J is TRBJ2-3 and V is TRBV9; 8 nucleotides line up with TRBD2. Per germline, CDR1 SGDLS and CDR2 YYNGEE. The CDR3 runs to 17 residues. The V segment lost 3 bases and the J segment 2 bases; nucleotides outside the gene matches: 11. In DNA form, the CDR3 reads TGTGCCAGCAGCGCGAAGCCGGGACTAGGGTACACAGATACGCAGTATTTT. Encoded protein: CASSAKPGLGYTDTQYF.

This clonotype was seen repeatedly, ten times or more. The V call is TRBV20-1, the J call TRBJ1-5, with no clear D. The CDR3 is 12 amino acids. Trimming stripped 2 bases from V and 4 bases from J, with 6 bases between. Germline CDR1 is DFQATT and CDR2 is SNEGSKA (reference sequence). CDR3 sequence (DNA): TGCAGTGCTAGATCCGGTAATCAGCCCCAGCATTTT. Translating it yields CSARSGNQPQHF.

This clonotype was found many times. The chain links TRBV6-6 to TRBJ2-7; 7 nucleotides align to TRBD1. The V segment lost 5 bases and the J segment 2 bases; nucleotides outside the gene matches: 6. CDR1 and CDR2 (germline): MNHNY, SVGAGI (reference sequence). The CDR3 contains 14 residues. CDR3 in amino acids: CASSPGTDPYEQYV. The CDR3 nucleotides are TGTGCCAGCAGTCCCGGGACAGATCCCTACGAGCAGTACGTC.

There are a few counts of this clonotype. V and J are TRBV7-3 and TRBJ2-3; D perhaps matches TRBD2 (5 bases). V dropped 1 base and J dropped 6 bases, with 11 bases sitting between them. This CDR3 has 14 amino acids. From germline, CDR1 is SGHTA and CDR2 FQGTGA. CDR3: CASSLIQGGDTQYF. For the CDR3, the DNA is TGTGCCAGCAGCTTAATCCAAGGCGGGGATACGCAGTATTTT.